This passage covers 17 T cell receptor beta chains from one sample sequenced in a study of early T cells in non-severe SARS-CoV-2 infection. From the 5' RACE reads, TCRdb called clonotypes with MiXCR, one entry per CDR3 protein. The sample consists of fewer than 30,000 distinct CDR3 sequences, 3.5% to 5% of them appearing once. Input material: whole blood. These receptors were taken from an adult who was a healthcare worker with PCR-confirmed SARS-CoV-2 infection or an uninfected control (not recorded which).

In its sample, this clonotype ranks as medium-sized (0.01 to 0.1%). DNA of the CDR3: TGCGCCAGCAGCTTCCTGCAGAACACCGGGGAGCTGTTTTTT. As protein: CASSFLQNTGELFF. J is TRBJ2-2 and V is TRBV5-1; D remains ambiguous. V was clipped by 2 bases and J by 1 base, with 6 bases between them. Germline loops: CDR1 SGHRS, CDR2 YFSETQ. The CDR3 sequence is 14 residues long.

This clonotype was detected many times. The chain uses TRBV20-1 and TRBJ2-3; the D gene could be TRBD1 or TRBD2 (5 bases each). Germline V CDR1 and CDR2: DFQATT, SNEGSKA (reference sequence). V lost 4 bases and J 5 bases, leaving 10 bases between the germline ends. The CDR3 totals 12 residues. The CDR3 coding sequence is TGCAGTGCTACCCGGGGACGAGATACGCAGTATTTT. It codes for CSATRGRDTQYF.

This clonotype was counted at least ten times. The chain uses TRBV11-2 and TRBJ2-6; D remains ambiguous. This CDR3 is built from 15 residues. Looked up from germline, CDR1 is SGHAT and CDR2 is FQNNGV. Trimming cost V 0 bases and J 2 bases, with 5 bases left between them. CDR3 region: CASSLEPAGANVLTF. As DNA, the CDR3 is TGTGCCAGCAGCTTAGAACCAGCTGGGGCCAACGTCCTGACTTTC.

This clonotype has a count of ten or more. V usage is TRBV4-3 and J usage is TRBJ2-3; no definite D call. This CDR3 has 16 residues. The germline V gene has CDR1 LGHNA and CDR2 YSLEER. The V end lost 0 bases, the J end lost 7 bases, and 17 bases lay between the germline ends. CDR3 coding DNA: TGCGCCAGCAGCCAAGAAATCCAGGCTTTGGGATATACGCAGTATTTT. It codes for CASSQEIQALGYTQYF.

At least ten counts were recorded for this clonotype. The rearrangement links TRBV20-1 to TRBJ2-1, with 11 bases that match TRBD2. V lost 2 bases, J lost 6 bases, and 3 bases stayed unmatched. Germline CDR1 DFQATT, CDR2 SNEGSKA (reference sequence). The CDR3 length is 14 residues. CDR3 protein: CSARTSGGGNEQFF. CDR3 nucleotides: TGCAGTGCTAGAACTAGCGGGGGAGGCAATGAGCAGTTCTTC.

This clonotype is medium-sized. The chain is built from TRBV12-3 or TRBV12-4 and TRBJ1-3; 10 nucleotides agree with TRBD1. CDR3 length: 15 amino acids. The V and J ends lost 7 bases and 4 bases, in that order; junction bases with no gene match: 7. The CDR3 protein is CASTKGQGPGNTIYF. The CDR3 DNA reads as TGTGCCAGCACTAAGGGACAGGGGCCAGGAAACACCATATATTTT.

This clonotype was counted ten times or more. The chain employs TRBV7-8 and TRBJ1-4; 10 nucleotides line up with TRBD1. The CDR3 runs 16 residues. J gave up 2 bases and V 4 bases, and 4 bases lay outside the gene matches. CDR1 SGHVS and CDR2 FQNEAQ come from the germline V gene. CDR3 sequence: CASSSDRGTTNEKLFF. The DNA of the CDR3 is TGTGCCAGCAGCTCGGACAGGGGGACGACTAATGAAAAACTGTTTTTT.

This clonotype was recorded at least ten times. The rearrangement links TRBV19 to TRBJ1-5, with 9 bases identical to TRBD1. The germline gives CDR1 LNHDA, CDR2 SQIVND (reference sequence). V was pared by 3 bases and J by 0 bases, with 12 bases of the junction left unmatched. CDR3 length: 19 amino acids. CDR3 loop: CASSMPTGGGTYSNQPQHF. The CDR3 DNA follows: TGTGCCAGTAGTATGCCTACAGGGGGCGGAACATATAGCAATCAGCCCCAGCATTTT.

This clonotype was seen ten or more times. The V gene is TRBV5-6, the J gene TRBJ1-1; weak D call: TRBD1 (5 bases). V lost 0 bases and J 7 bases, leaving 10 bases between the germline ends. This CDR3 has 13 residues. Germline V gene data show CDR1 as SGHDT and CDR2 as YYEEEE. The CDR3 DNA is TGTGCCAGCAGCTTGGCGAGGGGCCTTGAAGCTTTCTTT. This encodes CASSLARGLEAFF.

Ten or more counts support this clonotype. The rearrangement joins TRBV11-1 to TRBJ2-1; D not certain. The CDR3 has 16 residues. Germline CDR1 SGHAT, CDR2 FQDESV (reference sequence). With 2 bases removed from V and 10 bases from J, the gap between germline ends came to 21 bases. CDR3 sequence: CASSLRSSHHVGEQFF. DNA of the CDR3: TGTGCCAGCAGCTTAAGGAGTAGTCATCATGTCGGGGAGCAGTTCTTC.

This clonotype was counted many times. DNA of the CDR3: TGCAGTGCTAGACTAGCGGGGGGGCCGGATACGCAGTATTTT. It specifies CSARLAGGPDTQYF. The V gene is TRBV20-1, the J gene TRBJ2-3; 12 positions match TRBD2. This CDR3 region has 14 residues. Germline V gene sequence: CDR1 DFQATT, CDR2 SNEGSKA (reference sequence). The V segment lost 2 bases and the J segment 6 bases; nucleotides outside the gene matches: 3.

This clonotype was detected ten times or more. This chain joins TRBV18 and TRBJ2-1; 7 positions agree with TRBD1. CDR1 and CDR2 from the germline V gene are KGHSH and LQKENI. CDR3 length: 15 residues. V lost 0 bases to trimming and J lost 4 bases; unmatched junction nucleotides: 3. CDR3 in amino acids: CASSPPRQGYNEQFF. The CDR3 nucleotides are TGTGCCAGCTCACCACCGAGACAGGGTTACAATGAGCAGTTCTTC.

This clonotype appeared many times. This chain connects TRBV10-3 to TRBJ1-3, with unresolved D. The CDR3 runs to 14 residues. V shed 10 bases and J shed 0 bases, with 13 bases lying between them. Germline CDR1 ENHRY, CDR2 SYGVKD. As DNA, the CDR3 is TGTGCCACCAGGTCCGGAACCTCTGGAAACACCATATATTTT. Translated: CATRSGTSGNTIYF.

This clonotype was recorded at least ten times. This chain connects TRBV6-6 to TRBJ2-1, with 7 bases identical to TRBD1. Trimming cost V 6 bases and J 2 bases; bases outside gene matches: 4. This CDR3 has 14 residues. Germline CDR1 MNHNY, CDR2 SVGAGI (reference sequence). The CDR3 spells CASSRQGTYNEQFF. The CDR3 DNA reads as TGTGCCAGCAGCCGACAGGGCACCTACAATGAGCAGTTCTTC.

This clonotype was picked up many times. CDR3 DNA sequence: TGTGCCAGCAGCCCAATGACAGGCCCAACCTACGAGCAGTACTTC. Translated, it gives CASSPMTGPTYEQYF. V is TRBV7-2 and J is TRBJ2-7; TRBD1 is a possible D gene (6 bases). Trimming left V 5 bases short and J 2 bases short, with 16 bases between. The germline V gene encodes CDR1 SGHTA and CDR2 FQGNSA. This CDR3 is 15 amino acids long. Drawing the rest from reference TRBV7-2 and TRBJ2-7, the complete variable domain is GAGVSQSPSNKVTEKGKDVELRCDPISGHTALYWYRQSLGQGLEFLIYFQGNSAPDKSGLPSDRFSAERTGGSVSTLTIQRTQQEDSAVYLCASSPMTGPTYEQYFGPGTRLTVT.

At least ten counts were recorded for this clonotype. This chain links TRBV5-4 with TRBJ1-6, with a possible D match to TRBD1 (5 bases). The CDR3 sequence is 13 residues long. Trimming took 3 bases from V and 11 from J, leaving 12 bases between them. Germline loops: CDR1 SGHNT, CDR2 YYREEE (reference sequence). In nucleotides, the CDR3 is TGTGCCAGCAGCTCAGACACGGGGGCACCCCTCCACTTT. Amino acid sequence: CASSSDTGAPLHF.

This clonotype occurred a few times. The chain recombines TRBV6-1 with TRBJ2-5; TRBD1 might be the D (6 bases). Per germline, CDR1 MNHNS and CDR2 SASEGT. The length of the CDR3 is 14 residues. The V end was cut by 4 bases, the J end by 3 bases, with 12 bases between. The CDR3 nucleotides are TGTGCCAGCAGTGCAGGACAGATGGAAGAGACCCAGTACTTC. Amino acids: CASSAGQMEETQYF.